Described below is a single T cell receptor (beta chain) sequence and its context. The data belong to a study of shared clonotypes between healthy human individuals. Naive CD45RA+ and memory CD45RA-negative subsets were split from CD4+ cells. Clones were read by immunoSEQ multiplex PCR, and TCRdb kept only the in-frame ones, dropping some. The sample contains 2 million or so clones, 85% to 95% of which appear only once. Germline V CDR1 and CDR2: LGHNA, YSLEER. Trimming shortened V by 4 bases and J by 2 bases, and 11 bases separated the two germline ends. The CDR3 spans 15 residues. Input material: naive CD4+ T cells sorted from blood. The sample's subset: CD45RA+ positively selected. The clonotype was recovered from a young man in good health. This sequence joins TRBV4-3 and TRBJ1-4; D might be TRBD1 (6 bases). Here the CDR3 reads CASSRQGKTNEKLFF. In nucleotides, the CDR3 is TGCGCCAGCAGCCGCCAGGGGAAGACTAATGAAAAACTGTTTTTT.